This T cell receptor beta chain was identified in a study of cytomegalovirus exposure and HLA in healthy donors (dated by TCRdb to 2016 to 2017). About the investigation overall: An earlier analysis of some 600 of the donors reported over 250 Gb of sequence data and 117 million unique TCR beta sequences obtained from around 180 million T cells. Typing coverage varied by locus: roughly 629-630 donors for A, B, C, DRB1 and DQB1; about 520 for DQA1; nearly 610 for DPA1; roughly 450 for DPB1. The study profiled the T cell repertoires of hundreds of subjects by immunosequencing and related them to cytomegalovirus serostatus. Several DR-DQ haplotypes were handled as single units for association and clustering because linkage in the cohort was strong. In a later analysis, previously published TCR beta repertoires from about 640 donors were re-analyzed and high-resolution HLA genotyping was added so that TCR occurrence patterns could be studied. Donor age, sex, ethnicity and CMV serostatus were collected together with the repertoire data. A later genetic analysis took genome-wide SNP genotypes for about 55% of the roughly 670 donors and used that subset as a discovery cohort. The study aimed to test whether signatures of past pathogen exposure could be identified by cataloging public T cell receptors. Roughly 300 gigabases of sequencing data and around 87 million unique TCR sequences were included in an early release covering around 600 HLA-typed donors. A separate validation cohort of some 130 different subjects was used in addition to the roughly 700-subject first cohort. An earlier analysis of 500 to 650 of the donors applied high-throughput TCR beta sequencing to assess whether each TCR beta V gene segment acted as functional or pseudogenic. Of the roughly 400 genotyped donors, roughly 80% fell in the genetic ancestry cluster associated with self-reported Caucasian donors. HLA typing included class I and class II loci at four-digit resolution. The later analysis used no new phenotypic data to find candidate immune exposures, relying instead on TCR beta sequences and their occurrence across donors. Every repertoire in the discovery cohort had been generated on one and the same sequencing platform. To predict cytomegalovirus infection status, the study combined high-throughput TCR immunosequencing, statistical association of individual TCRs with disease status, and machine learning. Among over 350 genotyped donors of the cohort, an average of approximately 240,000 unique TCR beta nucleotide sequences were sequenced per donor, roughly 18% of them non-productive. Summary of the overall study and its limitations: In a later analysis, TCR association rates were found to vary across HLA loci, with the most associated TCRs seen for DRB1 alleles and the fewest for HLA-C alleles. Correlated functional status among segregating V segments might be attributable to linkage disequilibrium, but an unknown experimental factor could not be ruled out. Compared with the roughly 600-donor mean, donors in an Asian-associated ancestry cluster had fewer N-insertions in productive TCRs, according to a later genetic analysis. Because counts were too low, seventeen rarely observed V segments, including chromosome 9 orphons, were left out of the earlier analysis of about 500 of the donors. In the study, 164 TCR beta chains were listed as associated with cytomegalovirus. Presence/absence analyses assumed roughly uniform sequencing depth across donors, an assumption that may not hold. Three of the identified cytomegalovirus-associated TCR beta chains were confirmed in vitro to be specific for cytomegalovirus antigens. According to a later analysis, most CMV-associated TCR beta chains appeared to be HLA-restricted, and the HLA associations seemed to be driven largely by CMV exposure. According to a later analysis, parvovirus B19, influenza, CMV and Epstein-Barr virus appeared linked to several top co-occurrence clusters. It was suggested by the authors that the approach could potentially be generalized to other disease states and immunological phenotypes. A later genetic analysis associated a missense DCLRE1C variant with V-gene and J-gene trimming of TCR beta chains, and an independent cohort replicated the association. Assigning TCR associations to individual alleles was difficult when HLA alleles, especially DR and DQ, strongly co-occurred. The cohort was sequenced for TCR beta chains only, and without alpha or paired-chain data the features that could be detected were limited. In a later analysis, HLA-associated TCR beta chains were found to be more clonally expanded and to have lower generation probabilities than equally common non-associated chains. In a later analysis, 16,951 TCR beta sequences were associated with specific HLA alleles at a false discovery rate of 0.05. Because HLA typing was missing for some donors at each locus, association tests included only the typed subset. Broadly in line with IMGT annotations, most TCR beta V segments showed up in productive rearrangements about 87% or about 30% of the time in an earlier analysis of approximately 640 of the donors. The classifier was reported to diagnose cytomegalovirus status with high specificity and sensitivity in both the original and validation cohorts. A further reported finding was that TCR beta sequences accurately predicted the HLA-A and HLA-B alleles for most subjects in the first cohort. The only immune exposure information available for the cohort was CMV serostatus. Because the 87-base-pair reads could not distinguish some IMGT-functional V segments, including TRBV6-2 and TRBV6-3, those segments were excluded. Across donors, most TCR sequences were observed very rarely, whereas some public TCRs were present in many individuals. A cluster of highly shared sequence variants was judged likely to represent a technical artifact of the sequencing pipeline.

The table lists this clone with a few counts. Its antigen has not been determined. The input lacks base qualities; no much larger clone sits a single base away. There are 15 amino acids in the CDR3, from cysteine to phenylalanine inclusive. Just the 45-base CDR3 DNA is kept, in frame starting at base 1. Looking up the germline V gene yields CDR1 ENHRY and CDR2 SYGVKD. V is clipped by 0 bases and J by 1 base, and the sequence between their germline boundaries is 9 bases long. The receptor library was made with the immunoSEQ multiplex PCR assay. For the multiplex PCR, a mixture combining 60 forward primers for TCR Vbeta segments and 13 reverse primers for TCR Jbeta segments was used. A multiplex PCR assay on genomic DNA amplified the CDR3 region of rearranged TCR beta genes. The amplified TCR beta libraries were sequenced on the Illumina HiSeq System as 87-base-pair reads. Processing in the source paper ran as follows. A later analysis tallied 70 million to 100 million unique TCR beta chains across the 666 repertoires, and about 10 million of those chains were shared by two or more donors. Raw reads were error-corrected and collapsed into unique sequences by a nearest-neighbor algorithm in which closely related sequences were merged to remove PCR and sequencing errors. Alignment of CDR3 sequences to IMGT reference sequences was used to assign V, D and J gene segments. For a sequence to be retained, at least a six-nucleotide match to both a V gene segment and a J gene segment was required. A rearrangement counted as productive if the CDR3 had no stop codons and remained in frame with V and J, and every other rearrangement counted as non-productive. CDR3 was defined according to IMGT convention as the region running from the second conserved V-encoded cysteine to the conserved J-encoded phenylalanine. The earlier analysis of about 620 of the donors excluded sequences that lacked an unambiguous match to a single V gene segment. In an earlier analysis of 450 to 750 of the donors, a V segment was called functional when productive rearrangements were above 56.7%, and segregating when the standard deviation between donors exceeded 5%. A statistical classification framework was built to diagnose cytomegalovirus status from the catalog of TCR beta chain sequences. In a later analysis, V and J genes were assigned by comparing TCR nucleotide sequences against IMGT/GENE-DB human TR gene sequences. Using the TCRdist pipeline, a later analysis assigned CDR3 sequences along with most-parsimonious VDJ recombination scenarios. A later analysis defined each TCR beta chain by its CDR3 amino acid sequence plus V-gene family, and excluded reads lacking a unique V-gene family. To address suspected cross-contamination and a sequencing artifact, a later analysis removed around 590 highly shared, low-generation-probability nucleotide sequences. In a later analysis, a clonal expansion index for each public chain was calculated from normalized within-repertoire ranks of inferred template counts. Generation probabilities in a later analysis came from a VDJ recombination model fitted to out-of-frame rearrangements, and those results were checked against IGoR. A later analysis scored TCR-TCR, TCR-HLA and TCR-CMV co-occurrence with hypergeometric tests, applying a repertoire-size bias correction to TCR pairs. In a later analysis, false discovery rates were estimated by permuting HLA or CMV assignments 20 times. A later analysis grouped co-occurring TCRs with DBSCAN, adding TCRdist sequence similarity when clustering within HLA-allele-positive subsets. Repertoires with fewer than 30,000 or more than 120,000 public chains were left out of co-occurrence clustering, as were five repertoires with anomalous nucleotide sharing. TCRdb retrieved this table from immuneACCESS and kept in-frame rearrangements only. Not all clones are present; in checked studies, unresolved V genes account for under half, and no reason is known for the remainder. V, J and clone size were drawn from that table, and D and trimming were deduced from the DNA. Across this sample there are about 110,000 clones, with about 75% seen only once. Of the sample, approximately 2.8% falls within the top ten clones.

In total, fewer than 750 healthy bone marrow donors made up the cohort. At the time of sampling, every cohort member was nominally healthy, though immune exposures that went unrecorded were likely present. The donor tested CMV seropositive, placing the donor among the 289 seropositive members of the cohort. A peripheral blood sample was provided by each donor, and peripheral blood mononuclear cells were used for TCR beta sequencing. The Qiagen DNeasy Blood Extraction Kit was used to extract genomic DNA from the blood cell samples. The source material was PBMCs. The receptor comes from a male donor in good health and CMV-seropositive. This chain joins TRBV10-3 to TRBJ2-5; the D segment cannot be called with confidence. The nucleotide sequence is TGTGCCATCAGTGAGTCCTGGAGTACCCAAGAGACCCAGTACTTC. It encodes CAISESWSTQETQYF.